The 28 T cell receptor beta chains in this list originate from one sample, sequenced in a study of T cell responses to AZD1222 COVID-19 vaccine. TCRdb keeps only in-frame clones here, not all; method: immunoSEQ multiplex PCR. The table has about 140,000 clones, 85% to 95% seen once. The source was peripheral blood, collected on day 0 of MenACWY control vaccination. These receptors came from an adult in good health.

The chain carries TRBV28 and TRBJ1-1; TRBD1 agrees at 8 bases. Germline assignment: CDR1 MDHEN and CDR2 SYDVKM. The CDR3 runs 14 residues. The V gene end was trimmed by 7 bases and the J gene end by 1 base; junction bases not matched to a gene: 5. CDR3 DNA: TGTGCCAGCAAAATGGACAGGGCGAACACTGAAGCTTTCTTT. Residues: CASKMDRANTEAFF.

The chain recombines TRBV5-1 with TRBJ1-2; a weak D match, TRBD1 (6 bases). The CDR3 runs 13 residues. Between the trimmed V and J ends, which lost 4 bases and 8 bases, there was a span of 15 bases. CDR1 and CDR2 from the germline V gene are SGHRS and YFSETQ. CDR3 in amino acids: CASSMTGREGYTF. The CDR3 nucleotides are TGCGCCAGCAGCATGACAGGTCGGGAAGGCTACACCTTC.

In this sample, this clone turned up once. The genes are TRBV2 and TRBJ1-5, with 7 nucleotides matching TRBD1. With 6 bases clipped from V and 0 bases from J, the junction kept 5 bases outside the gene matches. The CDR3 is 15 residues long. The germline V gene encodes CDR1 SNHLY and CDR2 FYNNEI. Written as DNA, the CDR3 is TGTGCCAGCAGCTTGACAGGGAGTAGCAATCAGCCCCAGCATTTT. It is translated as CASSLTGSSNQPQHF. Together with reference TRBV2 and TRBJ1-5, the CDR3 gives the full variable domain: EPEVTQTPSHQVTQMGQEVILRCVPISNHLYFYWYRQILGQKVEFLVSFYNNEISEKSEIFDDQFSVERPDGSNFTLKIRSTKLEDSAMYFCASSLTGSSNQPQHFGDGTRLSIL.

The rearrangement joins TRBV13 to TRBJ1-1, with a weak D call TRBD1 (6 bases). V dropped 5 bases and J dropped 3 bases, with 16 bases sitting between them. The CDR3 covers 15 residues. Germline V gives CDR1 PRHDT, CDR2 FYEKMQ (reference sequence). Here the CDR3 reads CASSQYREGYTEAFF. CDR3 DNA sequence: TGTGCCAGCAGCCAATACAGGGAGGGTTACACTGAAGCTTTCTTT.

The DNA for the CDR3 is TGTGCCAGCAGCCTCCTAGGGCGGGGCCTGGAGACCCAGTACTTC. Residues: CASSLLGRGLETQYF. The chain is built from TRBV7-3 and TRBJ2-5, with D maybe TRBD2 (6 bases). The germline gives CDR1 SGHTA, CDR2 FQGTGA. The ends were cut back, 5 bases at V and 5 bases at J, with 18 bases in the middle. The CDR3 has 15 amino acids.

The chain combines TRBV28 with TRBJ1-5, with 7 bases matching TRBD1. Trimming took 6 bases from V and 0 from J; bases not matched to a gene: 8. CDR1 MDHEN and CDR2 SYDVKM come from the germline V gene. This CDR3 contains 16 residues. The CDR3 DNA sequence: TGTGCCAGCAGCCACACGGGACAGACTAGCAATCAGCCCCAGCATTTT. It codes for CASSHTGQTSNQPQHF.

The V call is TRBV5-1, the J call TRBJ2-2; D is undetermined. This CDR3 contains 12 residues. Looked up from germline, CDR1 is SGHRS and CDR2 is YFSETQ. Trimming removed 7 bases at V and 3 bases at J, with 7 bases between. CDR3 sequence: CASSPDTGELFF. DNA for the CDR3: TGCGCCAGCTCTCCCGACACCGGGGAGCTGTTTTTT.

The chain links TRBV9 to TRBJ2-2; TRBD2 matches at 8 bases. The CDR3 spans 15 residues. The V and J ends lost 0 bases and 9 bases, in that order; junction bases with no gene match: 7. Germline CDR1 and CDR2: SGDLS and YYNGEE. Here the CDR3 reads CASSVEAQRERELFF. DNA of the CDR3: TGTGCCAGCAGCGTAGAAGCCCAGCGGGAGAGGGAGCTGTTTTTT.

The chain combines TRBV28 with TRBJ2-7; TRBD2 agrees at 14 bases. CDR3 size: 15 residues. Trimming took 4 bases from V and 2 from J; bases not matched to a gene: 1. Per the germline V gene, CDR1 is MDHEN and CDR2 is SYDVKM. The CDR3 DNA reads as TGTGCCAGCAGTTCGACTAGCGGGGGGGCCTACGAGCAGTACTTC. Its translation is CASSSTSGGAYEQYF.

The chain couples TRBV5-4 to TRBJ2-1, with D perhaps given as TRBD1 or TRBD2 (6 bases each). Germline CDR1 SGHNT, CDR2 YYREEE (reference sequence). The CDR3 has 15 amino acids. Trimming shortened V by 2 bases and J by 7 bases, and 16 bases separated the two germline ends. CDR3 residues: CASSLGGSWLNEQFF. The CDR3 bases are TGTGCCAGCAGCTTAGGGGGGTCGTGGTTGAATGAGCAGTTCTTC.

This rearrangement joins TRBV5-1 to TRBJ1-6; D is unresolved. Germline V gene data show CDR1 as SGHRS and CDR2 as YFSETQ. This CDR3 region has 13 residues. V gave up 0 bases and J gave up 10 bases, with 8 bases separating them. CDR3 in DNA: TGCGCCAGCAGCTTGGCCGGAAGATCACCCCTCCACTTT. This encodes CASSLAGRSPLHF.

This sequence joins TRBV7-3 and TRBJ2-7; D possibly uses TRBD1 or TRBD2 (5 bases each). The V end was cut by 1 base, the J end by 5 bases, with 15 bases between. The CDR3 is made up of 15 amino acids. Looked up from germline, CDR1 is SGHTA and CDR2 is FQGTGA. CDR3 DNA: TGTGCCAGCAGCTTAAAGGGGTCGGGGATCAACGAGCAGTACTTC. Translating gives CASSLKGSGINEQYF.

The chain carries TRBV12-3 or TRBV12-4 and TRBJ2-7; D remains unclear. This CDR3 is built from 13 residues. The V and J ends lost 11 bases and 7 bases respectively, with 21 bases between them. This CDR3 reads CACQRTPAREQYF. The CDR3 nucleotides are TGTGCCTGCCAAAGAACGCCGGCGAGGGAGCAGTACTTC.

Here the CDR3 DNA reads TGTGCCAGCAGTGCGGGGAATGAGCAGTTCTTC. Translated, it gives CASSAGNEQFF. The chain links TRBV2 to TRBJ2-1; maybe TRBD2 (5 bases). This CDR3 has 11 residues. CDR1 and CDR2 from the germline V gene are SNHLY and FYNNEI. V lost 4 bases and J 7 bases, leaving 5 bases between the germline ends. Looking up the rest from reference TRBV2 and TRBJ2-1 gives the full variable domain: EPEVTQTPSHQVTQMGQEVILRCVPISNHLYFYWYRQILGQKVEFLVSFYNNEISEKSEIFDDQFSVERPDGSNFTLKIRSTKLEDSAMYFCASSAGNEQFFGPGTRLTVL.

This sequence joins TRBV11-2 and TRBJ2-7, with TRBD2 identical over 7 bases. V gave up 1 base and J gave up 1 base; unmatched junction bases: 7. This CDR3 region has 16 residues. Germline assignment: CDR1 SGHAT and CDR2 FQNNGV. In DNA, the CDR3 is TGTGCCAGCAGCTTAGTGGGCGGGGGTTCGTCCTACGAGCAGTACTTC. It encodes CASSLVGGGSSYEQYF.

This clone was detected once. V usage is TRBV5-4 and J usage is TRBJ1-2; weak D call: TRBD1 (6 bases). This CDR3 region has 13 residues. V lost 4 bases and J lost 4, with 11 bases in between. Per germline, CDR1 SGHNT and CDR2 YYREEE (reference sequence). CDR3 protein: CASSLDSLYGYTF. Written as DNA, the CDR3 is TGTGCCAGCAGCCTGGACAGCCTCTATGGCTACACCTTC.

The gene calls are TRBV5-4 and TRBJ1-2, with D possibly being TRBD1 (5 bases). The CDR3 totals 17 residues. From germline, CDR1 is SGHNT and CDR2 YYREEE (reference sequence). Trimming removed 5 bases at V and 0 bases at J, with 20 bases between. CDR3 region: CASRTSLEDRTNYGYTF. The CDR3 DNA follows: TGTGCCAGCAGAACGTCGTTGGAAGACAGAACTAACTATGGCTACACCTTC.

Here the CDR3 DNA reads TGTGCCAGCAGTTATGGGGGGGGGATATTAAACTATGGCTACACCTTC. The encoded protein is CASSYGGGILNYGYTF. J is TRBJ1-2 and V is TRBV6-5, with D possibly matching TRBD1 (5 bases). Germline loops: CDR1 MNHEY, CDR2 SVGAGI. The V and J ends lost 3 bases and 2 bases respectively, with 16 bases between them. The CDR3 spans 16 residues.

The V gene is TRBV7-9, the J gene TRBJ1-1; D not resolved. The germline V gene has CDR1 SEHNR and CDR2 FQNEAQ (reference sequence). Trimming left V 3 bases short and J 0 bases short, with 17 bases between. This CDR3 region has 17 residues. The chain's CDR3 is CASSFPPEQPMNTEAFF. In DNA, the CDR3 is TGTGCCAGCAGCTTCCCCCCGGAACAGCCGATGAACACTGAAGCTTTCTTT.

The chain is built from TRBV28 and TRBJ1-6; no definite D call. In germline, CDR1 is MDHEN, CDR2 SYDVKM. This CDR3 region has 13 residues. V lost 10 bases to trimming and J lost 3 bases, with 10 bases between them. The CDR3 loop reads CATRQIYNSPLHF. CDR3 nucleotide sequence: TGTGCCACAAGGCAGATCTATAATTCACCCCTCCACTTT.

The chain is built from TRBV28 and TRBJ1-5; no firm D call. The length of the CDR3 is 11 residues. Germline V lookup: CDR1 MDHEN, CDR2 SYDVKM. Trimming took off 10 bases at V and 4 bases at J, with 8 bases between the two ends. The CDR3 loop reads CATEDNQPQHF. CDR3 in DNA: TGTGCCACCGAGGATAATCAGCCCCAGCATTTT. Combining the CDR3 with reference TRBV28 and TRBJ1-5 gives the whole variable domain DVKVTQSSRYLVKRTGEKVFLECVQDMDHENMFWYRQDPGLGLRLIYFSYDVKMKEKGDIPEGYSVSREKKERFSLILESASTNQTSMYLCATEDNQPQHFGDGTRLSIL.

The rearrangement links TRBV27 to TRBJ2-2; 8 positions agree with TRBD2. Germline assignment: CDR1 MNHEY and CDR2 SMNVEV (reference sequence). The CDR3 loop spans 15 amino acids. The ends lost 8 bases at V and 5 bases at J; junction bases unmatched: 10. The CDR3 loop is CASQSRGGLTGELFF. The CDR3 DNA follows: TGTGCCAGCCAGTCACGGGGGGGGCTTACCGGGGAGCTGTTTTTT.

The chain couples TRBV28 to TRBJ2-7; possible D gene TRBD1, 6 bases. Germline V gene sequence: CDR1 MDHEN, CDR2 SYDVKM. The CDR3 is 13 residues long. The V and J ends lost 6 bases and 0 bases respectively, with 9 bases between them. The CDR3 loop is CASRTGSSYEQYF. The CDR3 DNA is TGTGCCAGCAGGACAGGTAGCTCCTACGAGCAGTACTTC.

This chain links TRBV7-8 with TRBJ1-1; D gene uncertain. V dropped 0 bases and J dropped 4 bases, with 21 bases sitting between them. Germline values: CDR1 SGHVS, CDR2 FQNEAQ. The CDR3 is 18 amino acids. DNA for the CDR3: TGTGCCAGCAGCTTAGCGTTTCGGCACCACGAACTTCTCACTGAAGCTTTCTTT. Translated: CASSLAFRHHELLTEAFF.

This clone was detected a few times. CDR3 in amino acids: CASSGGGQGNEAFF. DNA for the CDR3: TGTGCCAGCAGCGGGGGGGGACAGGGCAATGAAGCTTTCTTT. V usage is TRBV5-4 and J usage is TRBJ1-1, with TRBD1 matching 9 bases. The CDR3 is 14 amino acids. CDR1 is SGHNT, CDR2 YYREEE, per germline (reference sequence). V trimming: 4 bases; J trimming: 7 bases; junction bases outside the gene matches: 8.

The V gene is TRBV5-1, the J gene TRBJ2-7; 8 positions agree with TRBD1. Germline values: CDR1 SGHRS, CDR2 YFSETQ. J lost 0 bases, V lost 7 bases, and 9 bases had no gene match. This CDR3 has 15 residues. DNA for the CDR3: TGCGCCAGCCGAGGGGGGACAGGTCTCTCCTACGAGCAGTACTTC. This sequence encodes CASRGGTGLSYEQYF.

The CDR3 here is CASSLARNPRADTQYF. The CDR3 region has the DNA TGTGCCAGCAGCTTGGCGAGGAATCCAAGGGCAGATACGCAGTATTTT. The chain uses TRBV5-8 and TRBJ2-3; D is undetermined. Per the germline V gene, CDR1 is SGHTS and CDR2 is YDEGEE. The CDR3 has 16 residues. V gave up 0 bases and J gave up 4 bases, with 15 bases separating them.

The gene calls are TRBV5-5 and TRBJ2-7, with 11 bases aligning to TRBD2. CDR1 SGHKS and CDR2 YYEKEE come from the germline V gene (reference sequence). The CDR3 runs 15 residues. The V segment lost 1 base and the J segment 3 bases; nucleotides outside the gene matches: 3. The CDR3 DNA follows: TGTGCCAGCAGCTTGCGACTAGCGGGGTTCTACGAGCAGTACTTC. Encoded protein: CASSLRLAGFYEQYF.